This T cell receptor beta chain was sequenced in a study of sequential checkpoint blockade in melanoma. For the study at large: Randomization was 1:1 between first-line nivolumab→ipilimumab and ipilimumab→nivolumab. Both treatment sequences were followed by maintenance nivolumab.

The protocol was immunoSEQ multiplex PCR, while the TCRdb copy is restricted to in-frame clones and leaves out a portion. The sample has tens of thousands of clones; more than 65% are singletons. CDR1 and CDR2 from the germline V gene are MNHEY and SMNVEV (reference sequence). With 6 bases removed from V and 3 bases from J, the gap between germline ends came to 11 bases. The CDR3 consists of 14 residues. Treatment specified: randomized to nivolumab then ipilimumab (arm A) or the reverse (arm B). No patient had prior DNA-damaging chemotherapy. Live CD3+CD8+ CD19− CD56− cells were sorted from PBMCs. The input for sequencing was CD8+ T cells sorted from blood (inferred from file names), taken from a patient given nivolumab and ipilimumab in sequence. The genes are TRBV27 and TRBJ2-2; tentatively, D is TRBD2 (6 bases). The TCR was taken from a human donor with melanoma. CDR3 loop: CASSLSGDTGELFF. In DNA form, the CDR3 reads TGTGCCAGCAGCCTGTCGGGGGACACCGGGGAGCTGTTTTTT.